This T cell receptor (beta chain) was found in a study of vaccination and CD4 T cells after COVID-19. Study-level background: The study drew post-COVID samples a median about 95 days after diagnosis (range 35 to 161). Stimulation used overlapping spike peptides from SARS-CoV-2, HCoV-NL63, HCoV-OC43 and HCoV-229E. Findings and caveats of the study: Clonotypes reactive to SARS-CoV-2 had a median that went up from roughly 19 to 38, but not significantly.

Scientists ran DNA taken from cultured CD4+ T cells through the Oncomine TCR Beta short-read assay for sequencing. TCRdb called the PCR reads again in MiXCR, with one record for every CDR3 protein. Among 20,000 to 30,000 distinct CDR3 sequences listed, 41% were seen once. V lost 2 bases and J lost 6, with 10 bases in between. The V gene's germline CDR1 is KGHSH and CDR2 LQKENI. This CDR3 has 13 amino acids. The time point was: late sampling 161 to 241 days after vaccination in three convalescent patients. This sample's treatment: roughly ten-day PBMC culture with coronavirus spike peptide pools or control peptides (ViraFEST assay). On this clonotype: Its target is not known.

The TCR sequence derives from a human donor who had recovered from COVID-19. This chain uses TRBV18 with TRBJ1-1; D not certain. The material sequenced was CD4+ T cells from blood, cultured in vitro, taken about 7 months after SARS-CoV-2 vaccination. CDR3 sequence: CASSPREVAEAFF. The CDR3 coding sequence is TGTGCCAGCTCACCAAGGGAGGTCGCTGAAGCTTTCTTT.